These T cell receptor beta chains were read from a single sample in a study of shared clonotypes between healthy human individuals. Using immunoSEQ multiplex PCR, the repertoire was profiled, and TCRdb retains in-frame clones only, with some absent. The table shows roughly 680,000 clones, with about two thirds occurring only once. The source material was memory CD4+ T cells sorted from blood. The receptors were sampled from a woman aged 25 to 39 in good health. The CDR3 runs from the conserved cysteine through the conserved F or W. D genes are given only for firm matches.

cdr3_aa | j_call | v_call | d_call
CASSPFLDEQYF | TRBJ2-7 | TRBV18 | NA
CASSHPGGAVAYEQYF | NA | TRBV4-2 | TRBD2
CASSPTSGTVSSYEQYF | TRBJ2-7 | TRBV7-9 | NA
CASTQDRTGSGNTIYF | TRBJ1-3 | TRBV28 | TRBD1
CASGPPVHEQFF | TRBJ2-1 | TRBV11-2 | NA
CASSGVTDTQYF | TRBJ2-3 | TRBV27 | NA
CASRLGRTGGNTIYF | TRBJ1-3 | TRBV12-2 | NA
CASIGNTGELFF | TRBJ2-2 | TRBV6-5 | NA
CASSRTGRTGELFF | TRBJ2-2 | TRBV6-5 | TRBD1
CASSFDQPQHF | TRBJ1-5 | TRBV28 | NA
CASSMTGGGNQPQHF | TRBJ1-5 | TRBV19 | TRBD1
CATSVHNEQFF | TRBJ2-1 | TRBV7-8 | NA
CASSTGRGDGYTF | TRBJ1-2 | TRBV5-1 | NA
CASSILRETRTDTQYF | TRBJ2-3 | TRBV7-2 | NA
CASSLYPNTEAFF | TRBJ1-1 | TRBV5-8 | NA
CASSLGRVGGYTF | TRBJ1-2 | TRBV5-6 | NA
CASSLAGQGNEQYF | TRBJ2-7 | TRBV5-1 | TRBD1
CASSHGQGAYEQYF | TRBJ2-7 | TRBV27 | TRBD1
CASSRDVTSYEQYF | TRBJ2-7 | TRBV18 | NA
CASSSTNSYEQYF | TRBJ2-7 | TRBV18 | NA
CASSSTGPEGYGYTF | TRBJ1-2 | TRBV6-6 | NA
CASSNQGADTQYF | TRBJ2-3 | TRBV19 | NA
CASSLGGITGELFF | TRBJ2-2 | TRBV7-3 | NA
CASSPNGRELMPQHF | TRBJ1-5 | TRBV18 | NA
CASSPPRGSSDTQYF | TRBJ2-3 | TRBV18 | NA
CASSFDRGYEQYF | TRBJ2-7 | TRBV27 | TRBD1
CAWTAGQLNTEAFF | TRBJ1-1 | TRBV30 | NA
CASTSPSSYNEQFF | TRBJ2-1 | TRBV5-1 | NA
CASSPGQGVFQPQHF | TRBJ1-5 | TRBV6-1 | TRBD1
CASSLGSSGRYNEQFF | TRBJ2-1 | TRBV11-2 | TRBD2
CASSLQGGQETQYF | TRBJ2-5 | TRBV5-1 | NA
CASSPDQLGNTEAFF | TRBJ1-1 | TRBV5-1 | NA
CAISETSGRAVEQFF | TRBJ2-1 | TRBV10-3 | TRBD2
CAGGAQETQYF | TRBJ2-5 | TRBV7-9 | NA
CASSLLLNTEAFF | TRBJ1-1 | TRBV27 | NA
CASSSPTRRPGNEQYF | TRBJ2-7 | TRBV27 | NA
CASSQGKGEVF | TRBJ2-1 | TRBV4-1 | NA
CASSRAGVENEKLFF | TRBJ1-4 | TRBV28 | NA
CASSPDRAVEQYF | TRBJ2-7 | TRBV18 | TRBD1
CASKASGGSYNEQFF | TRBJ2-1 | TRBV19 | TRBD2
CASSSPGELSEAFF | TRBJ1-1 | TRBV19 | NA
CSADPTREQYF | NA | TRBV20-1 | NA
CASSLGTGITDTQYF | TRBJ2-3 | TRBV11-2 | TRBD1
CASSLAGAGNTGELFF | TRBJ2-2 | TRBV14 | NA
CASSPGQGEKLFF | TRBJ1-4 | TRBV6-5 | TRBD1
CASRGLAGGPSDTQYF | TRBJ2-3 | TRBV25-1 | TRBD2
CASMGLAEGHEQFF | TRBJ2-1 | TRBV7-9 | NA
CASPHRDFQIAKNIQYF | TRBJ2-4 | TRBV10-1 | NA